This TCR beta chain was captured in a study of CD8 T cells in ankylosing spondylitis. Library preparation for TCR beta used quantitative 5'-RACE with molecular barcodes. MiXCR was run by TCRdb on the 5' RACE reads, yielding one entry per CDR3 protein. The sample has under 300,000 distinct CDR3 sequences; around 11% are singletons. The study, taken as a whole, reports: What seemed typical of ankylosing spondylitis blood was a TCR beta motif built from roughly eight highly homologous variants. From matched ankylosing spondylitis synovial fluid, disease-linked clones were reportedly recovered at significantly enriched levels.

Worth noting for this clonotype: Its antigen is still unknown.

Sequenced: blood, either unsorted or a sorted T cell fraction (not recorded which). The TCR sequence derives from a male donor with ankylosing spondylitis or in good health (not recorded which).

CDR3 sequence (DNA): TGTGCCAGCGCCCCTAAGCGGGGGGGCCAGGGAGAGACCCAGTACTTC. As protein: CASAPKRGGQGETQYF. The rearrangement links TRBV3-1 to TRBJ2-5; TRBD2 agrees at 10 bases. Trimming removed 8 bases from V and 4 bases from J; junction bases left unmatched: 13. The CDR3 has 16 residues. Per the germline V gene, CDR1 is LGHDT and CDR2 is YNNKEL (reference sequence).